Listed below are T cell receptor beta chains from one sample, sequenced in a study of blood T cell repertoires in COVID-19. Repertoires were generated with immunoSEQ multiplex PCR, while TCRdb's copy carries only in-frame clones and drops some. The data hold about 110,000 clones, with over 60% observed a single time. Input material: peripheral blood. These receptors originate from a woman older than 75 with acute or convalescent COVID-19. Each CDR3 is given with its conserved first and last residue. D genes are given only for firm matches. Not every row has a clone size; where given, it reads once, few, many or a size class.

J gene,CDR3 length,D gene,V gene,clone size,CDR3 protein,CDR3 DNA
TRBJ1-2,14,.,TRBV5-8,.,CASSLDWQGGGYTF,TGTGCCAGCAGCTTGGATTGGCAGGGTGGTGGCTACACCTTC
TRBJ1-2,14,TRBD1,TRBV5-1,once,CASSSGTGGDGYTF,TGCGCCAGCAGCTCCGGGACAGGGGGCGACGGCTACACCTTC
TRBJ2-2,15,.,TRBV5-1,.,CASSTRVSNTGELFF,TGCGCCAGCAGCACCAGGGTCTCGAACACCGGGGAGCTGTTTTTT
TRBJ2-7,11,.,TRBV10-3,.,CAISGGFEQYF,TGTGCCATCTCTGGGGGGTTCGAGCAGTACTTC
TRBJ1-6,16,TRBD1,TRBV9,.,CASSGTRTGNYSPLHF,TGCGCCAGCAGCGGTACGCGGACAGGGAATTATTCACCCCTCCACTTT
TRBJ2-5,16,TRBD2,TRBV11-2,.,CASSLTGLAVQETQYF,TGTGCCAGCAGCTTGACGGGACTAGCGGTCCAAGAGACCCAGTACTTC
TRBJ1-1,16,.,TRBV12-5,.,CASGLVQGHWNTEAFF,TGTGCTAGTGGTTTGGTACAGGGACACTGGAACACTGAAGCTTTCTTT
TRBJ1-1,14,TRBD1,TRBV5-1,once,CASSPQGAGTEAFF,TGCGCCAGCAGCCCACAGGGGGCCGGGACTGAAGCTTTCTTT
TRBJ1-5,15,TRBD1,TRBV5-1,few,CASSWGQGGNQPQHF,TGCGCCAGCAGCTGGGGACAGGGGGGCAATCAGCCCCAGCATTTT
TRBJ2-7,14,.,TRBV18,.,CASSQGPGAGEQYF,TGTGCCAGCTCACAAGGGCCAGGGGCCGGCGAGCAGTACTTC
TRBJ2-1,13,.,TRBV7-3,.,CASSDQDYNEQFF,TGTGCCAGCAGCGATCAGGACTACAATGAGCAGTTCTTC
TRBJ2-7,15,.,TRBV7-7,.,CASSQTGPYGYEQYF,TGTGCCAGCAGTCAAACAGGACCGTACGGCTACGAGCAGTACTTC
TRBJ1-4,15,TRBD1,TRBV19,few,CASSMVGTGNEKLFF,TGTGCCAGTAGTATGGTCGGGACAGGCAATGAAAAACTGTTTTTT
TRBJ1-2,14,TRBD1,TRBV28,.,CASRGTGTNYGYTF,TGTGCCAGCAGAGGGACAGGGACTAACTATGGCTACACCTTC
TRBJ2-7,14,TRBD2,TRBV2,.,CASRGTSGVYEQYF,TGTGCCAGCAGAGGGACTAGCGGGGTCTACGAGCAGTACTTC
TRBJ2-1,11,.,TRBV5-6,.,CASNTYNEQFF,TGTGCCAGCAATACCTACAATGAGCAGTTCTTC
TRBJ2-3,16,TRBD2,TRBV7-3,.,CASSLTRGGGTDTQYF,TGTGCCAGCAGCTTAACCCGGGGGGGAGGCACAGATACGCAGTATTTT
TRBJ1-1,11,.,TRBV28,few,CASSYDREAFF,TGTGCCAGCAGTTACGACAGGGAAGCTTTCTTT
TRBJ1-2,15,TRBD1,TRBV6-6,.,CASRPTLGQGDGYTF,TGTGCCAGCAGACCCACCTTGGGACAGGGGGATGGCTACACCTTC
TRBJ2-7,19,TRBD2,TRBV5-1,.,CASSERLAGGPSLSYEQYF,TGCGCCAGCAGCGAACGTCTAGCGGGAGGGCCGTCTTTAAGCTACGAGCAGTACTTC
TRBJ1-2,11,.,TRBV10-3,.,CAITAGDGYTF,TGTGCCATCACCGCAGGTGATGGCTACACCTTC
TRBJ1-1,13,.,TRBV12-3/TRBV12-4,few,CASSLGARTEAFF,TGTGCCAGCAGTTTAGGTGCCAGGACTGAAGCTTTCTTT